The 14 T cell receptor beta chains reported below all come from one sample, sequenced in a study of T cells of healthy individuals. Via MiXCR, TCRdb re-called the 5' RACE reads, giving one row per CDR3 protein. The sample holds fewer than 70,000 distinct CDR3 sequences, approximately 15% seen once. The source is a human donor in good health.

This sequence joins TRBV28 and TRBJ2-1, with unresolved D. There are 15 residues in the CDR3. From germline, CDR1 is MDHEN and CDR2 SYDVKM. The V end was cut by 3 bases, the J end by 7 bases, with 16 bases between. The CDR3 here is CASSFRAPGGNEQFF. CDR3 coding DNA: TGTGCCAGCAGTTTCCGGGCCCCGGGCGGAAATGAGCAGTTCTTC. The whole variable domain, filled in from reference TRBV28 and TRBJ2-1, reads DVKVTQSSRYLVKRTGEKVFLECVQDMDHENMFWYRQDPGLGLRLIYFSYDVKMKEKGDIPEGYSVSREKKERFSLILESASTNQTSMYLCASSFRAPGGNEQFFGPGTRLTVL.

Here the CDR3 reads CASSLSPYTDTQYF. CDR3 nucleotide sequence: TGCGCCAGCAGCTTGTCCCCATACACAGATACGCAGTATTTT. This chain links TRBV5-1 with TRBJ2-3; D call uncertain. Germline CDR1 reads SGHRS; CDR2 reads YFSETQ. Trimming took 1 base from V and 2 from J, leaving 8 bases between them. The length of the CDR3 is 14 residues.

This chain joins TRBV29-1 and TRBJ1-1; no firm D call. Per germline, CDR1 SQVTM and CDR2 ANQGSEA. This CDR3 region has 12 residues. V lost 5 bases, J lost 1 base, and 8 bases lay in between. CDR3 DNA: TGCAGCGTTATCTCAGGGAACACTGAAGCTTTCTTT. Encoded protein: CSVISGNTEAFF.

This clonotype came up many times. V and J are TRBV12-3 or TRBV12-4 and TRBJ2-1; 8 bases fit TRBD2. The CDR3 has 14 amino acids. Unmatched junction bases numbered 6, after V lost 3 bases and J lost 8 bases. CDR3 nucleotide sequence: TGTGCCAGCAGTTTTGGTCGGGAGGGGCATGAGCAGTTCTTC. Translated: CASSFGREGHEQFF.

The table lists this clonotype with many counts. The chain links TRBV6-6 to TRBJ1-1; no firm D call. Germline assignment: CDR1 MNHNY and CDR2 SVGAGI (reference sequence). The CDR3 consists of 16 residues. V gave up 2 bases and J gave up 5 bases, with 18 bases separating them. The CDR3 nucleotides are TGTGCCAGCAGTTACGTTGCAGGTCGGTCTAGTACTGAAGCTTTCTTT. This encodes CASSYVAGRSSTEAFF.

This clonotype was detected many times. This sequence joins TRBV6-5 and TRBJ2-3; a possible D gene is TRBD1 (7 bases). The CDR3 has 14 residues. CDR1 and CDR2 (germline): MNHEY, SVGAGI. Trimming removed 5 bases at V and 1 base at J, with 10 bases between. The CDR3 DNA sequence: TGTGCCAGCAGTCCCAGGGGGGGCACAGATACGCAGTATTTT. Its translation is CASSPRGGTDTQYF.

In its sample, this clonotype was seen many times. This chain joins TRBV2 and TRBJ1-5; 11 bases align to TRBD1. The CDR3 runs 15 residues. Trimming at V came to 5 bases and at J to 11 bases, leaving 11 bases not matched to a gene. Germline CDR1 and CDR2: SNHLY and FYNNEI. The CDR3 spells CASSPEGGQGGAQHF. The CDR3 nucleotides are TGTGCCAGCAGTCCCGAAGGGGGACAGGGGGGAGCCCAGCATTTT.

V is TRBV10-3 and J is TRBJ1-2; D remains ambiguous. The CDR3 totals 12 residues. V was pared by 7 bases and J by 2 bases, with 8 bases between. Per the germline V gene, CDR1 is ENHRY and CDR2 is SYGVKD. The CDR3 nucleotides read TGTGCCATCAATCTACAGAACTATGGCTACACCTTC. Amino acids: CAINLQNYGYTF.

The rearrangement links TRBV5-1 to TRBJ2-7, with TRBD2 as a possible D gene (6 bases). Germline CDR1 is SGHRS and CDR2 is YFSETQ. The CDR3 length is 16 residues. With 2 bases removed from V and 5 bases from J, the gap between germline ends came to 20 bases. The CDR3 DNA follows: TGCGCCAGCAGCTTCGGAGGCGGGAAAGGGACGGACGAGCAGTACTTC. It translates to CASSFGGGKGTDEQYF.

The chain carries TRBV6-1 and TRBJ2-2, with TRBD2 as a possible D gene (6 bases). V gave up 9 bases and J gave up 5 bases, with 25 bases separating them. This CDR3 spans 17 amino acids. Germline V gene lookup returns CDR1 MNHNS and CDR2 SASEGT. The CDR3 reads CASTLGRGAGRTGELFF. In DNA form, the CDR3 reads TGTGCCAGTACCCTTGGCCGTGGGGCGGGACGGACCGGGGAGCTGTTTTTT.

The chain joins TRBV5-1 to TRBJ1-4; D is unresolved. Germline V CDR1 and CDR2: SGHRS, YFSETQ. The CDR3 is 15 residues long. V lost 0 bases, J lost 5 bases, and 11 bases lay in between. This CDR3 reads CASSLEGYRNEKLFF. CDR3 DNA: TGCGCCAGCAGCTTGGAAGGTTATAGGAATGAAAAACTGTTTTTT.

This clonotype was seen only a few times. This CDR3 is CASSYGLGQTYEQYF. DNA for the CDR3: TGTGCCAGCAGTTACGGGTTGGGACAGACCTACGAGCAGTACTTC. The V gene is TRBV6-5, the J gene TRBJ2-7, with TRBD1 identical over 7 bases. CDR1 is MNHEY and CDR2 is SVGAGI in the germline V gene. The CDR3 consists of 15 residues. V shed 2 bases, J shed 2 bases, and the junction held 6 bases outside the gene matches.

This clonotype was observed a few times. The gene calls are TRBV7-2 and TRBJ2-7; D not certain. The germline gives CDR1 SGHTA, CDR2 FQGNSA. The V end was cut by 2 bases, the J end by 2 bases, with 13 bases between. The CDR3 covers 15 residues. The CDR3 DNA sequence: TGTGCCAGCAGCTTAAGCCCGACTGGGACCTACGAGCAGTACTTC. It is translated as CASSLSPTGTYEQYF.

The CDR3: CASSQEPGVGVKTQYF. The CDR3 DNA sequence: TGCGCCAGCAGCCAAGAACCGGGGGTCGGGGTGAAGACCCAGTACTTC. The J gene is TRBJ2-5, the V gene TRBV4-1, with TRBD2 as a possible D gene (6 bases). Germline V CDR1 and CDR2: MGHRA, YSYEKL. This CDR3 region has 16 residues. Trimming took 0 bases from V and 6 from J, leaving 17 bases between them.